This passage covers 13 T cell receptor beta chains from one sample sequenced in a study of blood T cell repertoires in COVID-19. Generated by immunoSEQ multiplex PCR, the TCRdb table keeps only in-frame clones and is missing some. There are fewer than 700,000 clones in the sample; about 88% occur only once, and roughly 8.3% lies in the top ten. The specimen sequenced was peripheral blood. The source of these receptors is a woman between 45 and 60 years old with COVID-19, enrolled during active disease.

Details on this clone: Other nucleotide sequences in the sample specify the same CDR3. V usage is TRBV28 and J usage is TRBJ2-6, with D hard to call. This CDR3 region has 14 residues. Between the trimmed V and J ends, which lost 1 base and 4 bases, there was a span of 5 bases. Germline CDR1 and CDR2: MDHEN and SYDVKM. Here the CDR3 reads CASSLSSGANVLTF. Written as DNA, the CDR3 is TGTGCCAGCAGTTTATCGTCCGGGGCCAACGTCCTGACTTTC.

The J gene is TRBJ1-5, the V gene TRBV5-5; 8 positions agree with TRBD1. Germline trimming cut 1 base from V and 6 bases from J; bases unmatched to any gene: 3. Germline CDR1 reads SGHKS; CDR2 reads YYEKEE (reference sequence). The CDR3 is 14 residues long. The CDR3 DNA reads as TGTGCCAGCAGCTTGTATCAGGGGGCTCAGCCCCAGCATTTT. Residues: CASSLYQGAQPQHF.

This clone was detected once. For the CDR3, the DNA is TGTGCCAGCAGTAAGCTAGCGGGGGAAAGCTACAATGAGCAGTTCTTC. Its protein product is CASSKLAGESYNEQFF. V and J are TRBV11-2 and TRBJ2-1, with 10 nucleotides matching TRBD2. The J segment lost 3 bases and the V segment lost 6 bases, leaving 8 bases of the junction unmatched. Germline loops: CDR1 SGHAT, CDR2 FQNNGV. The CDR3 covers 16 residues.

The gene calls are TRBV19 and TRBJ2-1; 12 bases match TRBD2. The CDR3 sequence is 15 residues long. V shed 4 bases and J 5 bases; nucleotides not matched to a gene: 3. CDR1 is LNHDA, CDR2 SQIVND, per germline (reference sequence). CDR3 protein: CASSTTSGGNNEQFF. The CDR3 nucleotides read TGTGCCAGTAGTACCACTAGCGGGGGGAACAATGAGCAGTTCTTC.

This chain joins TRBV19 and TRBJ1-3; D is perhaps TRBD1 (5 bases). The CDR3 spans 17 residues. Trimming took off 6 bases at V and 0 bases at J, with 18 bases between the two ends. From germline, CDR1 is LNHDA and CDR2 SQIVND (reference sequence). CDR3 protein: CASSRRGPRPSGNTIYF. CDR3 nucleotide sequence: TGTGCCAGTAGCCGGAGGGGACCGCGCCCCTCTGGAAACACCATATATTTT. Combining the CDR3 with reference TRBV19 and TRBJ1-3 gives the whole variable domain DGGITQSPKYLFRKEGQNVTLSCEQNLNHDAMYWYRQDPGQGLRLIYYSQIVNDFQKGDIAEGYSVSREKKESFPLTVTSAQKNPTAFYLCASSRRGPRPSGNTIYFGEGSWLTVV.

This clone came up once. The chain uses TRBV3-1 (or the pseudogene TRBV3-2) and TRBJ1-2, with D unclear. The CDR3 length is 15 residues. V lost 1 base to trimming and J lost 7 bases, with 16 bases between them. Germline V gene sequence: CDR1 LGHDT, CDR2 YNNKEL (reference sequence). The CDR3 sequence is CASSQVRGLTGGYTF. The CDR3 region has the DNA TGTGCCAGCAGCCAAGTTCGCGGACTCACTGGTGGCTACACCTTC.

This clone was counted a few times. The chain employs TRBV9 and TRBJ2-3, with TRBD2 matching 13 bases. The CDR3 contains 17 residues. Per the germline V gene, CDR1 is SGDLS and CDR2 is YYNGEE. V dropped 4 bases and J dropped 5; count of bases not matched to a gene: 10. The CDR3 sequence: CASSPRLAGGARDTQYF. The CDR3 DNA reads TGTGCCAGCAGCCCGCGACTAGCGGGGGGAGCCAGAGATACGCAGTATTTT.

The chain carries TRBV24-1 and TRBJ1-5, with D possibly TRBD1 on 6 matching bases. Germline CDR1 is KGHDR and CDR2 is SFDVKD. There are 14 residues in the CDR3. V was cut by 2 bases and J by 5 bases, with 9 bases left in between. In nucleotides, the CDR3 is TGTGCCACCAGTGATTCCCACAGGGATCAGCCCCAGCATTTT. Translated: CATSDSHRDQPQHF.

This clone was counted only a few times. The chain links TRBV18 to TRBJ1-1; D uncertain. V was pared by 2 bases and J by 5 bases, with 15 bases between. The CDR3 loop spans 15 amino acids. Germline loops: CDR1 KGHSH, CDR2 LQKENI. DNA of the CDR3: TGTGCCAGCTCACCAGAGGCGGGAGGACGGACTGAAGCTTTCTTT. This codes for CASSPEAGGRTEAFF.

The rearrangement links TRBV2 to TRBJ2-3, with 7 bases that match TRBD1. This CDR3 is built from 16 residues. Unmatched junction bases numbered 16, after V lost 8 bases and J lost 5 bases. Per germline, CDR1 SNHLY and CDR2 FYNNEI. The chain's CDR3 is CASGRGGGLFKDTQYF. The DNA for the CDR3 is TGTGCCAGCGGTCGAGGGGGCGGCCTTTTTAAAGATACGCAGTATTTT.

V usage is TRBV10-3 and J usage is TRBJ2-2, with D perhaps TRBD2 (6 bases). V was clipped by 2 bases and J by 0 bases, with 7 bases between them. This CDR3 spans 15 amino acids. The germline V gene has CDR1 ENHRY and CDR2 SYGVKD. The CDR3 here is CAISERGTNTGELFF. CDR3 DNA: TGTGCCATCAGTGAGCGGGGGACGAACACCGGGGAGCTGTTTTTT.

J is TRBJ2-7 and V is TRBV6-6; 7 bases agree with TRBD1. The germline gives CDR1 MNHNY, CDR2 SVGAGI (reference sequence). The CDR3 spans 15 residues. The J segment lost 6 bases and the V segment lost 2 bases, leaving 10 bases of the junction unmatched. The chain's CDR3 is CASSYQRTGPVEQYF. CDR3 in DNA: TGTGCCAGCAGTTACCAAAGGACAGGACCTGTCGAGCAGTACTTC.

The rearrangement joins TRBV18 to TRBJ1-1; perhaps TRBD1 as D (6 bases). This CDR3 has 13 residues. V dropped 6 bases and J dropped 6 bases, with 14 bases sitting between them. The germline gives CDR1 KGHSH, CDR2 LQKENI. CDR3 sequence (DNA): TGTGCCAGCTCTAGGACAGCAGAATCTGAAGCTTTCTTT. The encoded protein is CASSRTAESEAFF. The full variable domain, in which reference TRBV18 and TRBJ1-1 provide the parts outside the CDR3, is NAGVMQNPRHLVRRRGQEARLRCSPMKGHSHVYWYRQLPEEGLKFMVYLQKENIIDESGMPKERFSAEFPKEGPSILRIQQVVRGDSAAYFCASSRTAESEAFFGQGTRLTVV.